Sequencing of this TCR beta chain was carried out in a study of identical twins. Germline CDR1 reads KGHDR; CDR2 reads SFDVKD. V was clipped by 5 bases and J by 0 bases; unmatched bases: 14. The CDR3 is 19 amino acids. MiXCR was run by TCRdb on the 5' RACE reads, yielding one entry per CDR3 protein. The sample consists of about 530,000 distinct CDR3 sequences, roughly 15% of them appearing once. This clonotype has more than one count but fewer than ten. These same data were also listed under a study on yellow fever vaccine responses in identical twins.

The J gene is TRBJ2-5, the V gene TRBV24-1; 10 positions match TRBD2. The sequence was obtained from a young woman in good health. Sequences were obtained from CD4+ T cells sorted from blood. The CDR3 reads CATSVPQGTSGVYQETQYF. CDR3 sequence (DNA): TGTGCCACCAGTGTTCCACAGGGCACTAGCGGGGTTTACCAAGAGACCCAGTACTTC.